This T cell receptor beta chain came from a study of shared clonotypes between healthy human individuals. Study-wide points: A reduction in generation probabilities was seen for non-shared clonotypes relative to those shared by all four donors. It was expected that sequencing depth would affect clonotype sharing among donors.

The donors, healthy adults who were HIV-negative, had experienced no recent acute infections or vaccinations. Every contributor of samples was a Caucasian grown-up residing in Nashville, Tennessee. Assay: immunoSEQ multiplex PCR; the TCRdb copy retains only in-frame clones and omits some. The sample yields about 1.1 million clones, approximately 80% seen once. Details on this clone: Its antigen is not identified.

V dropped 6 bases and J dropped 5 bases, with 13 bases sitting between them. Germline CDR1 and CDR2: KGHSH and LQKENI. There are 13 residues in the CDR3. Sequenced input: memory CD4+ T cells from PBMCs. Subset: CD45RA-negative fraction. This TCR derives from a young man in good health. Some clones in this sample may be carry-over from other donors' samples. The genes are TRBV18 and TRBJ2-5; a weak D match, TRBD1 (5 bases). The CDR3 sequence is CASSPGIRETQYF. The CDR3 DNA reads as TGTGCCAGCTCTCCAGGGATAAGGGAGACCCAGTACTTC. The entire variable domain, with the rest obtained from reference TRBV18 and TRBJ2-5, is as follows: NAGVMQNPRHLVRRRGQEARLRCSPMKGHSHVYWYRQLPEEGLKFMVYLQKENIIDESGMPKERFSAEFPKEGPSILRIQQVVRGDSAAYFCASSPGIRETQYFGPGTRLLVL.